The 3 T cell receptor beta chains reported below all come from one sample, sequenced in a study of beta chain features in type 1 diabetes. Expressed TCRB transcripts were sequenced because the isolated RNA had all been reverse transcribed beforehand. Produced via immunoSEQ multiplex PCR; TCRdb's table is partial and in-frame only. The sample yields 200,000 to 250,000 clones, about 14% seen once. Input material: naive CD4+ T cells from blood. The receptors were gathered from a woman between 35 and 50 years old in good health.

This clone has more than one count but fewer than ten. This chain uses TRBV7-9 with TRBJ2-7; possibly TRBD2 for D (5 bases). Trimming shortened V by 5 bases and J by 1 base, and 9 bases separated the two germline ends. The CDR3 is made up of 13 amino acids. Germline values: CDR1 SEHNR, CDR2 FQNEAQ (reference sequence). CDR3 DNA sequence: TGTGCCAGCAGCCCCCCGGGATCCTACGAGCAGTACTTC. Translating it yields CASSPPGSYEQYF. Supplemented by reference TRBV7-9 and TRBJ2-7, the full variable domain reads DTGVSQNPRHKITKRGQNVTFRCDPISEHNRLYWYRQTLGQGPEFLTYFQNEAQLEKSRLLSDRFSAERPKGSFSTLEIQRTEQGDSAMYLCASSPPGSYEQYFGPGTRLTVT.

The J gene is TRBJ2-1, the V gene TRBV29-1; D unresolved. Germline loops: CDR1 SQVTM, CDR2 ANQGSEA. Trimming pared 8 bases from V and 0 bases from J, leaving 14 bases between. There are 14 residues in the CDR3. CDR3 sequence: CSTLVGASYNEQFF. The CDR3 region has the DNA TGCAGCACCTTGGTTGGAGCCTCCTACAATGAGCAGTTCTTC.

This chain uses TRBV7-9 with TRBJ2-3; 9 bases map to TRBD2. With V trimmed by 5 bases and J by 6 bases, 9 bases remained unmatched. From germline, CDR1 is SEHNR and CDR2 FQNEAQ (reference sequence). The CDR3 consists of 15 residues. The CDR3 protein is CASSLGSSGADTQYF. The DNA for the CDR3 is TGTGCCAGCAGCCTGGGGTCTAGCGGGGCTGATACGCAGTATTTT.